A selection of T cell receptor beta chains follows, all from one sample in a study of T cell repertoires in cytomegalovirus infection. Antigen specificity for these receptors is unknown. From the reads, TCRdb called clonotypes with MiXCR, one entry per CDR3 protein. The table shows 750,000 to 950,000 distinct CDR3 sequences, with under 35% occurring only once. The input for sequencing was cultured CD8+ T cells from PBMCs, taken from culture after CMV antigen stimulation. Source of these receptors: a human donor in good health (CMV status not recorded). Some clones in this sample may be carry-over from other donors' samples. CDR3s include the opening cysteine and the closing phenylalanine or tryptophan. A D gene is named only where the DNA matches it firmly. Where a row states a size, it is once, few, many or the class of an expanded clone; other rows omit it.

j_call	v_call	d_call	clone_size	cdr3_nt	cdr3_aa
TRBJ2-3	TRBV7-8	TRBD1	few	TGTGCCAGCAGCTTACTGTCAAGGACAGGGGAGTCAGATACGCAGTATTTT	CASSLLSRTGESDTQYF
TRBJ1-1	TRBV15	NA	NA	TGTGCCACCAGCAGAGATGGCCAATGGGGCATGAACACTGAAGCTTTCTTT	CATSRDGQWGMNTEAFF
TRBJ1-2	TRBV2	NA	few	TGTGCCAGCCCTGTAGGCAGGGGCTATGGCTACACCTTC	CASPVGRGYGYTF
TRBJ1-2	TRBV7-9	NA	NA	TGTGCCAGCAGTTCAAGGGCGGGGTATGGCTACACCTTC	CASSSRAGYGYTF
TRBJ2-1	TRBV27	NA	NA	TGTGCCAGCAGTTTCTCCACCCTTGGTGGTGAGCAGTTCTTC	CASSFSTLGGEQFF
TRBJ1-1	TRBV5-5	TRBD1	few	TGTGCCAGCAGCCCCGGACAGGGGGTTATTGACACTGAAGCTTTCTTT	CASSPGQGVIDTEAFF
TRBJ1-2	TRBV5-6	NA	NA	TGTGCCAGCAGCTTTCCGGGACCCGGGGGTAGTGGCTACACCTTC	CASSFPGPGGSGYTF
TRBJ2-3	TRBV6-5	TRBD1	NA	TGTGCCAGCAGCCACGAACACAGGGGACCTCGCACAGATACGCAGTATTTT	CASSHEHRGPRTDTQYF
TRBJ2-3	TRBV7-8	TRBD1	few	TGTGCCAGCAGCTTCAGGGGGCGCAACACAGATACGCAGTATTTT	CASSFRGRNTDTQYF
TRBJ1-2	TRBV14	NA	NA	TGTGCCAGCAGCCAAGAGGCAGGGGTTTTTGGCTACACCTTC	CASSQEAGVFGYTF
TRBJ1-6	TRBV7-9	NA	few	TGTGCCAGCAGTCTCGGTCGGGGGCCGAGCTCCTATAATTCACCCCTCCACTTT	CASSLGRGPSSYNSPLHF
TRBJ1-2	TRBV29-1	TRBD1	few	TGCAGCGCCCCCGGACAGGGGGCAAATGGCTACACCTTC	CSAPGQGANGYTF